This entry lists 32 T cell receptor beta chains sequenced from one sample in a study of technical replicates of blood from several donors. Clones were read by immunoSEQ multiplex PCR, and TCRdb kept only the in-frame ones, dropping some. The data hold about 66,000 clones, with around nine tenths observed a single time. The material sequenced was T cells isolated from PBMCs. The receptors were gathered from a human donor in good health.

This chain joins TRBV9 and TRBJ1-1; 10 nucleotides agree with TRBD1. The junction had 6 bases not matched to a gene; V was cut back by 2 bases and J by 5 bases. Germline-derived CDR1 and CDR2 are SGDLS and YYNGEE. There are 15 residues in the CDR3. CDR3: CASSVGTGDGTEAFF. As DNA, the CDR3 is TGTGCCAGCAGCGTGGGGACAGGGGATGGGACTGAAGCTTTCTTT. The full variable domain, completed using reference TRBV9 and TRBJ1-1, is DSGVTQTPKHLITATGQRVTLRCSPRSGDLSVYWYQQSLDQGLQFLIQYYNGEERAKGNILERFSAQQFPDLHSELNLSSLELGDSALYFCASSVGTGDGTEAFFGQGTRLTVV.

V usage is TRBV5-1 and J usage is TRBJ2-3, with D possibly matching TRBD2 (5 bases). V was cut by 4 bases and J by 4 bases, with 10 bases left in between. The CDR3 has 13 amino acids. Germline V gene data show CDR1 as SGHRS and CDR2 as YFSETQ. CDR3 DNA sequence: TGCGCCAGCAGCCCGGACTCGTCAGATACGCAGTATTTT. It yields the protein CASSPDSSDTQYF.

The genes are TRBV7-9 and TRBJ1-2, with D tentatively TRBD1 (6 bases). V dropped 5 bases and J dropped 3 bases, with 10 bases sitting between them. The CDR3 spans 13 residues. CDR1 is SEHNR and CDR2 is FQNEAQ in the germline V gene (reference sequence). The CDR3 DNA is TGTGCCAGCAGCCAACAGGGCCACTATGGCTACACCTTC. Amino acids: CASSQQGHYGYTF.

The chain couples TRBV14 to TRBJ2-1; possible D gene TRBD2, 6 bases. The ends were cut back, 2 bases at V and 5 bases at J, with 10 bases in the middle. Germline lookup yields CDR1 SGHDN and CDR2 FVKESK. This CDR3 contains 14 residues. The CDR3 coding sequence is TGTGCCAGCAGCCAATGGGGGGATAACAATGAGCAGTTCTTC. Its protein is CASSQWGDNNEQFF.

V gene TRBV18 combines with J gene TRBJ2-5; D unclear. Trimming stripped 8 bases from V and 4 bases from J, with 5 bases between. The germline CDR1 and CDR2 sequences are KGHSH and LQKENI. The CDR3 is made up of 10 amino acids. As DNA, the CDR3 is TGTGCCAGCCGAGCAGAGACCCAGTACTTC. It is translated as CASRAETQYF.

The chain couples TRBV10-3 to TRBJ2-7, with 8 bases fitting TRBD1. CDR1 is ENHRY, CDR2 SYGVKD, per germline. This CDR3 is 13 amino acids long. The junction had 9 bases not matched to a gene; V was cut back by 11 bases and J by 3 bases. Here the CDR3 DNA reads TGTGCCTCCGCCGGGACAGGTGTCTACGAGCAGTACTTC. Amino acids: CASAGTGVYEQYF.

The V call is TRBV7-3, the J call TRBJ2-7; 10 bases line up with TRBD2. The germline V gene encodes CDR1 SGHTA and CDR2 FQGTGA. V trimming: 5 bases; J trimming: 0 bases; junction bases outside the gene matches: 7. CDR3 size: 16 residues. The CDR3 bases are TGTGCCAGCAGCCCCTCCGGGACTAGCGCCTCCTACGAGCAGTACTTC. Its translation is CASSPSGTSASYEQYF.

V gene TRBV7-2 combines with J gene TRBJ1-5, with D unresolved. CDR3 length: 14 residues. CDR1 is SGHTA, CDR2 FQGNSA, per germline. V was clipped by 4 bases and J by 2 bases, with 9 bases between them. The chain's CDR3 is CASSSRGGNQPQHF. DNA for the CDR3: TGTGCCAGCAGCTCAAGAGGTGGCAATCAGCCCCAGCATTTT.

This chain joins TRBV5-8 and TRBJ1-2; TRBD1 matches 7 bases. V lost 2 bases, J lost 2 bases, and 0 bases stayed unmatched. This CDR3 spans 13 amino acids. Germline CDR1 SGHTS, CDR2 YDEGEE. CDR3 sequence (DNA): TGTGCCAGCAGCTTACAGGGGAACTATGGCTACACCTTC. Amino acids: CASSLQGNYGYTF.

The chain uses TRBV5-5 and TRBJ2-2, with a weak D call TRBD2 (6 bases). Trimming pared 4 bases from V and 3 bases from J, leaving 10 bases between. The germline V gene encodes CDR1 SGHKS and CDR2 YYEKEE (reference sequence). The CDR3 covers 14 residues. The CDR3 DNA reads TGTGCCAGCAGCCCCGCTAGCGACACCGGGGAGCTGTTTTTT. It yields the protein CASSPASDTGELFF.

This chain connects TRBV7-2 to TRBJ2-7; TRBD1 might be the D (5 bases). The germline gives CDR1 SGHTA, CDR2 FQGNSA. The CDR3 extends over 14 amino acids. Trimming removed 2 bases from V and 1 base from J, with 9 bases in between. CDR3 coding DNA: TGTGCCAGCAGCTTAATGGGGCAGTCCTACGAGCAGTACTTC. Translating it yields CASSLMGQSYEQYF.

The rearrangement links TRBV23-1 to TRBJ1-2; possible D gene TRBD1, 6 bases. TRBV23-1 is an ORF for which the function is uncertain. This CDR3 is built from 12 residues. V gave up 4 bases and J gave up 8 bases, with 11 bases separating them. CDR3: CASSLTGSGYTF. CDR3 in DNA: TGCGCCAGCAGTCTTACAGGGAGCGGCTACACCTTC.

The chain employs TRBV29-1 and TRBJ2-2; 9 nucleotides match TRBD1. The CDR3 runs to 14 residues. From germline, CDR1 is SQVTM and CDR2 ANQGSEA. V gave up 6 bases and J gave up 2 bases; unmatched junction bases: 4. The CDR3 nucleotides read TGCAGCGTACAGGGGGCCCCCAACACCGGGGAGCTGTTTTTT. It specifies CSVQGAPNTGELFF.

The CDR3 protein is CASSLGWGTERDEDETQYF. DNA for the CDR3: TGTGCCAGCAGTCTAGGATGGGGGACTGAGCGGGATGAGGATGAGACCCAGTACTTC. The rearrangement joins TRBV7-8 to TRBJ2-5; 7 bases fit TRBD2. V lost 6 bases to trimming and J lost 5 bases; unmatched junction nucleotides: 24. Germline V gene lookup returns CDR1 SGHVS and CDR2 FQNEAQ. The CDR3 is made up of 19 amino acids. The entire variable domain, with the rest obtained from reference TRBV7-8 and TRBJ2-5, is as follows: GAGVSQSPRYKVAKRGQDVALRCDPISGHVSLFWYQQALGQGPEFLTYFQNEAQLDKSGLPSDRFFAERPEGSVSTLKIQRTQQEDSAVYLCASSLGWGTERDEDETQYFGPGTRLLVL.

This sequence joins TRBV7-9 and TRBJ2-7; TRBD2 aligns across 7 bases. CDR3 size: 15 residues. V lost 4 bases, J lost 3 bases, and 9 bases stayed unmatched. Germline loops: CDR1 SEHNR, CDR2 FQNEAQ (reference sequence). CDR3 in DNA: TGTGCCAGCAGCTCCCCCGCCGGGACTATCTACGAGCAGTACTTC. It encodes CASSSPAGTIYEQYF.

The chain recombines TRBV29-1 with TRBJ2-7, with a possible D match to TRBD1 (5 bases). This CDR3 region has 10 residues. With 4 bases removed from V and 5 bases from J, the gap between germline ends came to 6 bases. Germline values: CDR1 SQVTM, CDR2 ANQGSEA. The CDR3 loop is CSVGGHEQYF. As DNA, the CDR3 is TGCAGCGTTGGGGGCCACGAGCAGTACTTC.

CDR3 in amino acids: CASSLGGYEQYF. The DNA of the CDR3 is TGTGCCAGCAGCCTAGGAGGCTACGAGCAGTACTTC. This chain connects TRBV6-5 to TRBJ2-7; D perhaps matches TRBD2 (5 bases). Germline V gives CDR1 MNHEY, CDR2 SVGAGI. The V end was cut by 6 bases, the J end by 3 bases, with 9 bases between. CDR3 length: 12 residues.

The DNA of the CDR3 is TGTGCCAGCAGCCCCCCCCGGAGCGGGGCGGGTAAGACCCAGTACTTC. Its protein product is CASSPPRSGAGKTQYF. This chain joins TRBV13 and TRBJ2-5, with 7 positions matching TRBD2. The germline gives CDR1 PRHDT, CDR2 FYEKMQ (reference sequence). V lost 5 bases and J lost 6; bases outside the gene matches: 15. This CDR3 is built from 16 residues.

V gene TRBV6-5 combines with J gene TRBJ1-1; D perhaps matches TRBD1 (6 bases). With 7 bases removed from V and 2 bases from J, the gap between germline ends came to 11 bases. The germline gives CDR1 MNHEY, CDR2 SVGAGI. CDR3 size: 13 residues. The CDR3 DNA sequence: TGTGCCAGCAATAGACAGGAAAACACTGAAGCTTTCTTT. This codes for CASNRQENTEAFF.

This chain connects TRBV30 to TRBJ2-3, with 8 nucleotides matching TRBD2. V trimming: 0 bases; J trimming: 3 bases; junction bases outside the gene matches: 5. This CDR3 contains 15 residues. Germline CDR1 reads GTSNPN; CDR2 reads SVGIG (reference sequence). The CDR3 nucleotides read TGTGCCTGGAGTGTATTAGCGGGATCTACAGATACGCAGTATTTT. This translates into CAWSVLAGSTDTQYF.

The rearrangement uses TRBV27 and TRBJ2-2, with 8 nucleotides matching TRBD1. From germline, CDR1 is MNHEY and CDR2 SMNVEV (reference sequence). V shed 3 bases, J shed 8 bases, and the junction held 11 bases outside the gene matches. The CDR3 contains 16 residues. The CDR3 DNA is TGTGCCAGCAGTTTTTCGACAGGGGAAACTTTGGGGGAGCTGTTTTTT. This translates into CASSFSTGETLGELFF.

This chain links TRBV6-5 with TRBJ1-2, with D possibly being TRBD1 (6 bases). Germline CDR1 MNHEY, CDR2 SVGAGI. Trimming removed 8 bases from V and 1 base from J, with 14 bases in between. This CDR3 contains 14 residues. The CDR3: CASRMTGINYGYTF. CDR3 DNA: TGTGCCAGCCGGATGACAGGAATTAACTATGGCTACACCTTC.

As regards this clone: A junction boundary mismatches the germline segment, possibly from a read error. This chain connects TRBV7-6 to TRBJ2-1; 9 positions match TRBD2. From germline, CDR1 is SGHVS and CDR2 FNYEAQ. CDR3 length: 13 residues. In nucleotides, the CDR3 is TGTGCCAGCAGTTTAGCGGGAGACGGTGAGCAGTTCTTC. It encodes CASSLAGDGEQFF.

This clone appeared a few times. The chain carries TRBV5-1 and TRBJ2-1, with D hard to call. Trimming removed 4 bases from V and 10 bases from J, with 15 bases in between. The CDR3 runs to 13 residues. The germline gives CDR1 SGHRS, CDR2 YFSETQ. CDR3 nucleotide sequence: TGCGCCAGCAGCGCGCGACAAGTTCAGGAGCAGTTCTTC. The encoded protein is CASSARQVQEQFF.

The chain carries TRBV19 and TRBJ1-2; D may be TRBD1 (5 bases). The CDR3 length is 15 residues. V lost 6 bases and J 6 bases, leaving 20 bases between the germline ends. Germline V CDR1 and CDR2: LNHDA, SQIVND (reference sequence). The DNA for the CDR3 is TGTGCCAGTAGGAATACCGGACACGGTGGAGATGGCTACACCTTC. This codes for CASRNTGHGGDGYTF. Full variable domain (remainder filled in from reference TRBV19 and TRBJ1-2): DGGITQSPKYLFRKEGQNVTLSCEQNLNHDAMYWYRQDPGQGLRLIYYSQIVNDFQKGDIAEGYSVSREKKESFPLTVTSAQKNPTAFYLCASRNTGHGGDGYTFGSGTRLTVV.

The rearrangement links TRBV27 to TRBJ2-7, with a tentative D call TRBD2 (5 bases). V lost 5 bases and J lost 4, with 18 bases in between. This CDR3 has 15 residues. Germline lookup yields CDR1 MNHEY and CDR2 SMNVEV (reference sequence). The CDR3 DNA sequence: TGTGCCAGCAGTCCCGGGGTGCCGGCCGGGTACGAGCAGTACTTC. Its translation: CASSPGVPAGYEQYF.

The chain joins TRBV27 to TRBJ1-1; no clear D gene. The CDR3 totals 12 residues. Germline lookup yields CDR1 MNHEY and CDR2 SMNVEV (reference sequence). The V end lost 6 bases, the J end lost 4 bases, and 9 bases lay between the germline ends. The CDR3 DNA reads TGTGCCAGCAGGTTGGCGGGCACTGAAGCTTTCTTT. Translating it yields CASRLAGTEAFF.

The rearrangement uses TRBV4-3 and TRBJ2-3; 7 bases align to TRBD1. Germline V lookup: CDR1 LGHNA, CDR2 YSLEER. This CDR3 contains 16 residues. The trim removed 0 bases at V and 2 bases at J, leaving 5 bases unmatched. CDR3 nucleotide sequence: TGCGCCAGCAGCCAAGATACTGACAGGGCCACAGATACGCAGTATTTT. It yields the protein CASSQDTDRATDTQYF.

The J gene is TRBJ1-2, the V gene TRBV11-2, with TRBD1 matching over 9 bases. The V gene's germline CDR1 is SGHAT and CDR2 FQNNGV. The junction had 7 bases not matched to a gene; V was cut back by 1 base and J by 4 bases. The CDR3 runs to 16 residues. The DNA for the CDR3 is TGTGCCAGCAGCTTAGGACTAGGGGACAGGGCCTATGGCTACACCTTC. This encodes CASSLGLGDRAYGYTF.

CDR3 sequence reads: CASSLDLADSYEQYF. CDR3 nucleotides: TGTGCCAGCAGCTTAGACCTAGCGGACTCCTACGAGCAGTACTTC. The V and J genes are TRBV11-3 and TRBJ2-7, with 7 bases aligning to TRBD2. The junction had 2 bases not matched to a gene; V was cut back by 0 bases and J by 0 bases. This CDR3 comprises 15 residues. Germline CDR1 reads SGHNT; CDR2 reads YENEEA.

The genes are TRBV19 and TRBJ2-7, with 12 bases fitting TRBD2. Germline V gene lookup returns CDR1 LNHDA and CDR2 SQIVND (reference sequence). The CDR3 extends over 15 amino acids. With 5 bases clipped from V and 2 bases from J, the junction kept 4 bases outside the gene matches. The CDR3 region is CASSPLAGGPYEQYF. The CDR3 DNA is TGTGCCAGTAGTCCCCTAGCGGGAGGGCCCTACGAGCAGTACTTC.

The chain joins TRBV2 to TRBJ2-7; D not resolved. This CDR3 is built from 11 residues. CDR1 and CDR2 (germline): SNHLY, FYNNEI. V gave up 10 bases and J gave up 3 bases, with 10 bases separating them. CDR3 amino acids: CAILFYYEQYF. In nucleotides, the CDR3 is TGTGCCATCCTCTTCTACTACGAGCAGTACTTC.